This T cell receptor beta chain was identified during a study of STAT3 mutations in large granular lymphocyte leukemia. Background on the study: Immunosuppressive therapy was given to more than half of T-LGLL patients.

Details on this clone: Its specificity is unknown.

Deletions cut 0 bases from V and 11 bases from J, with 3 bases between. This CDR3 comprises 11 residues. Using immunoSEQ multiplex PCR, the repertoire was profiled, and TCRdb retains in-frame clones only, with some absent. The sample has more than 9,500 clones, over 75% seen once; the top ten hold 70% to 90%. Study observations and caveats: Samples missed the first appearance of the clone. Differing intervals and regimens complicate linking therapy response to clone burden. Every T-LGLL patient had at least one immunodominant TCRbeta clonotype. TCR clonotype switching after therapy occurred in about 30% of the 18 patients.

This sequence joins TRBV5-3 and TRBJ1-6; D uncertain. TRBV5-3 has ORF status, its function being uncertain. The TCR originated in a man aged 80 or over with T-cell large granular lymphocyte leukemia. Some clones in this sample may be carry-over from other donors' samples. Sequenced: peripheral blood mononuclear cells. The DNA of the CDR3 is TGTGCCAGAAGCTTGGTCCCACCCCTCCACTTT. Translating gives CARSLVPPLHF.